This TCR beta chain was retrieved from a study of naive and memory T cell subsets. V gave up 4 bases and J gave up 4 bases, with 7 bases separating them. The CDR3 runs to 12 residues. Germline V gene lookup returns CDR1 MDHEN and CDR2 SYDVKM. The SP2 primer and nested alpha and beta constant region primers amplified ligated cDNA in four rounds. For blood and skin samples, reverse transcription used TCR alpha and beta constant primers. One entry per CDR3 protein, called by TCRdb with MiXCR from the 5' RACE reads. The table shows approximately 52,000 distinct CDR3 sequences, with about 4.8% occurring only once. This clonotype was seen repeatedly, ten times or more. The antigen is undetermined. Study observations and caveats: This RNA-based method may be sensitive to activation-related transcript changes.

The library had UMIs added by 3' ligation of an oligonucleotide to TCR cDNA. Whole blood, roughly 2.5 ml, came from adult healthy volunteers. Reverse transcription used DNase-treated unsorted total RNA, aiming for about 1 to 1000 ng. The clonotype comes from a female donor in good health. The rearrangement joins TRBV28 to TRBJ1-1, with D unresolved. The CDR3 reads CASSSRITEAFF. CDR3 DNA: TGTGCCAGCAGTTCCAGGATCACTGAAGCTTTCTTT.